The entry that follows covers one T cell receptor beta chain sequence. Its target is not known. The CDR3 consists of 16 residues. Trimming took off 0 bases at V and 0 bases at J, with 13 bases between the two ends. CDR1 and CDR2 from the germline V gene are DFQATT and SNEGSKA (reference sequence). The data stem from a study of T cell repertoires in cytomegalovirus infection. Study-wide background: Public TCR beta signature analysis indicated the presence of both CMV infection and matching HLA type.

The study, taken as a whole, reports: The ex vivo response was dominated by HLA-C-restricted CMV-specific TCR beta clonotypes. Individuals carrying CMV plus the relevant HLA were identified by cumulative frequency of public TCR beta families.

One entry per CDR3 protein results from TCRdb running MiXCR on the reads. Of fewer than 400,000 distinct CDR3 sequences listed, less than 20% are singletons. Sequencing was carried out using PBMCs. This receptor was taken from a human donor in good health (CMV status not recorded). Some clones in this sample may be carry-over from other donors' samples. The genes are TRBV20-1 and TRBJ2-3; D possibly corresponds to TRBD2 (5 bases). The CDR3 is CSARDIGITSTDTQYF. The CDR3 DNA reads TGCAGTGCTAGAGATATCGGGATAACTAGCACAGATACGCAGTATTTT.